The present TCR beta chain was sequenced within a study of T cells after posttransplantation cyclophosphamide (dated by TCRdb to the mid-2010s). Some background on the complete study: The study tracked T cell repertoire reconstitution by TRB sequencing after myeloablative bone marrow transplantation using posttransplantation cyclophosphamide as GVHD prophylaxis. Public TRB sequences were compared against a database of over 3,000 sequences linked to responses to pathogens, tumor antigens, self-antigens and alloantigens. TRB sequencing was also done on up to about 3 additional blood samples from 2 to 5.2 years after transplant in 3 patients, and on pretransplant blood from 4 patients. Blood from every one of the approximately 33 PTCy patients who had 1-year posttransplant specimens underwent TRB sequencing. Samples from some 32 PTCy-treated patients and under 20 related bone marrow donors of those patients were subjected to antigen receptor sequencing. Because TRA and TRB clonality correlated tightly in 8 to 10 samples, the subsequent TCR analyses were limited to TRB only.

TRB sequencing used genomic DNA with the immunoSEQ assay at survey resolution or the hsTCRB kit. The paper's processing steps were these. The immunoSEQ software was used for initial read processing, and the LymphoSeq R package was used for repertoire analyses. Clonality was computed as 1 minus normalized Shannon entropy; Gini coefficient was also calculated for each TRB dataset. To infer phenotypes in unsorted samples, TRB sequences from sorted subsets of the recipient or donor were mapped onto the unsorted samples of the same recipient. The clones in this table, taken by TCRdb from immuneACCESS, are in-frame only. Not every clone is retained; where verified, under half of the shortfall comes from an unresolved V gene, and the cause of the rest is unknown. The D gene and trimming were derived from the DNA, and the V and J assignments and clone size from that table. Recorded for this sample are some 61,000 clones; roughly 95% of them occurred a single time. About 3% of the sample goes to the ten largest clones.

From cysteine to phenylalanine, the CDR3 is 17 amino acids long. CDR3 DNA is the only sequence kept; it has 51 bases, read in frame from the first base. The germline V gene sets CDR1 to MGHRA and CDR2 to YSYEKL. V and J are truncated by 2 bases and 5 bases respectively, leaving an intervening sequence of 21 bases. Turning to this clone: It lacks a known antigen. No much larger clone exists at a distance of one base, and base qualities are not known.

Peripheral blood samples were provided by related bone marrow donors on the day of marrow donation. Mononuclear cells from peripheral blood and bone marrow were separated by Ficoll-Hypaque density centrifugation and then cryopreserved. Overall study outcomes, separate from this receptor: At 1-2 months, donor-recipient similarity was low but rose over the first year, and the later blood repertoires were often dominated by donor CD8+ memory clones. Across around 40 patients, TRB clonality was highly associated with recipient CMV seropositivity and CMV reactivation, and diversity in PTCy patients was similar to diversity in CNI/methotrexate controls. The TRB repertoires of T cells infiltrating skin or GI tract showed only limited overlap with the TRB repertoires of T cells in blood.

The sequence is built from TRBV4-1 and TRBJ1-1; the D segment could be TRBD1, given 6 matching bases. Material: PBMCs. The sequence was collected from a woman aged 25 to 39 in good health and a related stem cell transplant donor. The bases read TGCGCCAGCAGCCAACGATCCCGGGGGCTCAAGGGGACTGAAGCTTTCTTT. Its protein is CASSQRSRGLKGTEAFF.